The 10 T cell receptor beta chains in this list originate from one sample, sequenced in a study of CD8 T cells in Susac syndrome. An amount of RNA that ranged from roughly 0.5 to 1 ug was reverse transcribed with random hexamers. TCRdb re-analysed the immunoSEQ multiplex PCR reads in MiXCR, keeping a single row per CDR3 protein. The sample records roughly 110,000 distinct CDR3 sequences, 92% being singletons. The sample comprised CD8+ T cells from PBMCs. The source of these receptors is a human donor in good health.

This clonotype showed up just a few times. V usage is TRBV7-2 and J usage is TRBJ2-7; 7 positions match TRBD1. Trimming took 2 bases from V and 3 from J; bases not matched to a gene: 4. CDR3 size: 14 residues. CDR1 and CDR2 from the germline V gene are SGHTA and FQGNSA. CDR3 residues: CASSLIPGGYEQYF. The CDR3 DNA follows: TGTGCCAGCAGCTTAATCCCAGGGGGCTACGAGCAGTACTTC.

V and J are TRBV2 and TRBJ2-7; D not resolved. The CDR3 runs 13 residues. The germline V gene encodes CDR1 SNHLY and CDR2 FYNNEI. Trimming left V 7 bases short and J 3 bases short, with 13 bases between. CDR3 DNA: TGTGCCAGCAACGGCTATCCTATCTACGAGCAGTACTTC. Amino acid sequence: CASNGYPIYEQYF.

This clonotype has just one count. The rearrangement links TRBV29-1 to TRBJ1-2, with D possibly being TRBD1 (6 bases). With 7 bases removed from V and 2 bases from J, the gap between germline ends came to 8 bases. This CDR3 has 11 residues. CDR1 is SQVTM, CDR2 ANQGSEA, per germline. The CDR3 is CSDGTNYGYTF. CDR3 in DNA: TGCAGCGACGGGACAAACTATGGCTACACCTTC.

The chain joins TRBV30 to TRBJ1-3, with TRBD1 as a possible D gene (5 bases). This CDR3 spans 15 amino acids. The V gene lost 2 bases and the J gene lost 4 bases, with 15 bases spanning the gap. In germline, CDR1 is GTSNPN, CDR2 SVGIG (reference sequence). The CDR3 reads CAWSRTPATGNTIYF. The CDR3 region has the DNA TGTGCCTGGAGTCGGACACCGGCAACGGGAAACACCATATATTTT.

The J gene is TRBJ2-1, the V gene TRBV7-2; perhaps TRBD2 as D (6 bases). Germline CDR1 reads SGHTA; CDR2 reads FQGNSA. V was cut by 6 bases and J by 0 bases, with 9 bases left in between. The length of the CDR3 is 14 residues. The DNA of the CDR3 is TGTGCCAGCAGGGGCGGGGCCTCCTACAATGAGCAGTTCTTC. This gives the protein CASRGGASYNEQFF.

The chain combines TRBV10-1 with TRBJ2-3, with TRBD2 matching 8 bases. The CDR3 length is 15 residues. J was trimmed by 3 bases and V by 11 bases; bases with no gene match: 13. Germline-derived CDR1 and CDR2 are WNHNN and SYGVQD (reference sequence). The CDR3 region has the DNA TGCGCCTTCCCCAGAGCGGGGGTCAGGACAGATACGCAGTATTTT. This codes for CAFPRAGVRTDTQYF.

CDR3 amino acids: CASSPPRGARLGTEAFF. CDR3 sequence (DNA): TGTGCCAGCAGTCCCCCCCGAGGGGCCCGTCTGGGAACTGAAGCTTTCTTT. The chain couples TRBV25-1 to TRBJ1-1; tentatively, D is TRBD1 (5 bases). The CDR3 is made up of 17 amino acids. The ends were cut back, 5 bases at V and 5 bases at J, with 24 bases in the middle. Germline V CDR1 and CDR2: MGHDK, SYGVNS.

This chain uses TRBV7-8 with TRBJ2-1; D uncertain. There are 14 residues in the CDR3. Germline CDR1 is SGHVS and CDR2 is FQNEAQ. V was pared by 1 base and J by 8 bases, with 12 bases between. CDR3 in amino acids: CASSLDEVLHEQFF. The CDR3 DNA reads as TGTGCCAGCAGCTTAGACGAGGTTCTACATGAGCAGTTCTTC. The whole variable domain, filled in from reference TRBV7-8 and TRBJ2-1, reads GAGVSQSPRYKVAKRGQDVALRCDPISGHVSLFWYQQALGQGPEFLTYFQNEAQLDKSGLPSDRFFAERPEGSVSTLKIQRTQQEDSAVYLCASSLDEVLHEQFFGPGTRLTVL.

This chain joins TRBV29-1 and TRBJ1-3; D remains ambiguous. There are 12 residues in the CDR3. With 7 bases removed from V and 0 bases from J, the gap between germline ends came to 7 bases. The germline CDR1 and CDR2 sequences are SQVTM and ANQGSEA. Here the CDR3 reads CSAKGSGNTIYF. The CDR3 nucleotides read TGCAGCGCTAAGGGCTCTGGAAACACCATATATTTT. Full variable domain (outside the CDR3, taken from reference TRBV29-1 and TRBJ1-3): SAVISQKPSRDICQRGTSLTIQCQVDSQVTMMFWYRQQPGQSLTLIATANQGSEATYESGFVIDKFPISRPNLTFSTLTVSNMSPEDSSIYLCSAKGSGNTIYFGEGSWLTVV.

V and J are TRBV5-6 and TRBJ2-7, with D possibly being TRBD1 or TRBD2 (6 bases each). The CDR3 extends over 14 amino acids. V lost 7 bases, J lost 1 base, and 15 bases lay in between. Germline V gene data show CDR1 as SGHDT and CDR2 as YYEEEE. The CDR3 nucleotides read TGTGCCAGCCAAGCCCGGGGGCAATCCTACGAGCAGTACTTC. Translated, it gives CASQARGQSYEQYF.